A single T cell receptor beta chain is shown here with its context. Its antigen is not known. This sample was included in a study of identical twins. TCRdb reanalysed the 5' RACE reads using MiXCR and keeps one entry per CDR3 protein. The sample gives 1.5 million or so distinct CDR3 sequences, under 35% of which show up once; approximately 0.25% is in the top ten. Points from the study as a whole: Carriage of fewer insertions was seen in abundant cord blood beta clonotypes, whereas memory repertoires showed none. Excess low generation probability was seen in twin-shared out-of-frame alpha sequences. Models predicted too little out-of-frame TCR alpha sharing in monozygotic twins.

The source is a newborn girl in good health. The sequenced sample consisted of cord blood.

The CDR3 DNA sequence: TGTGCCAGCAGCTTAGAGGACCCTCCGGGGCTTATTAATGAAAAACTGTTTTTT. Protein sequence: CASSLEDPPGLINEKLFF. The V call is TRBV7-9, the J call TRBJ1-4; TRBD1 is a possible D gene (5 bases). The CDR3 loop spans 18 amino acids. The germline gives CDR1 SEHNR, CDR2 FQNEAQ (reference sequence). Trimming removed 1 base at V and 4 bases at J, with 19 bases between.